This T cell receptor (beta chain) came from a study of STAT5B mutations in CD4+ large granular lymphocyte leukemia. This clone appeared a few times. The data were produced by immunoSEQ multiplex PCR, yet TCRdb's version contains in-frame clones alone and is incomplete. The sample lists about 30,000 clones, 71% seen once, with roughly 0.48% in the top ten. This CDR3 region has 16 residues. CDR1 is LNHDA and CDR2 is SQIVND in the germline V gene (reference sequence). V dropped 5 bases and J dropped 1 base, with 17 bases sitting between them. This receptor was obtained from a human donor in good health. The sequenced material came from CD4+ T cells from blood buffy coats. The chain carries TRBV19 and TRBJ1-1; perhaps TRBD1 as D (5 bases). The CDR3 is CASSAARGLGNTEAFF. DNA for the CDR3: TGTGCCAGTAGTGCGGCAAGGGGCCTCGGGAACACTGAAGCTTTCTTT.